The 21 T cell receptor beta chains reported below all come from one sample, sequenced in a study of cytomegalovirus exposure and HLA in healthy donors. PCR was performed using 60 Vbeta and 13 Jbeta primers. Method: immunoSEQ multiplex PCR; TCRdb's copy keeps in-frame clones and lacks some. The sample has around 70,000 clones; the top ten hold about 5%. Sequences were obtained from PBMCs. The receptors originated from a woman aged 40 to 50 in good health and CMV-seropositive.

The DNA for the CDR3 is TGTGCCAGCAGCTTGGATGCGCAAAACTATGGCTACACCTTC. Its protein product is CASSLDAQNYGYTF. The chain uses TRBV5-8 and TRBJ1-2, with D uncertain. Germline CDR1 is SGHTS and CDR2 is YDEGEE. Trimming removed 0 bases from V and 2 bases from J, with 8 bases in between. The length of the CDR3 is 14 residues.

The chain is built from TRBV11-2 and TRBJ2-5; a possible D gene is TRBD1 (5 bases). V lost 4 bases and J lost 9, with 9 bases in between. Germline lookup yields CDR1 SGHAT and CDR2 FQNNGV. The CDR3 is 11 residues long. CDR3 in amino acids: CASSSEQAQYF. CDR3 DNA: TGTGCCAGCAGCTCCGAACAGGCCCAGTACTTC.

The V gene is TRBV19, the J gene TRBJ2-1; tentative D call: TRBD2 (5 bases). Per the germline V gene, CDR1 is LNHDA and CDR2 is SQIVND (reference sequence). V was cut by 5 bases and J by 14 bases, with 16 bases left in between. CDR3 length: 12 amino acids. The CDR3 nucleotides are TGTGCCAGTAGTGCGACGAGGGTAGTTAAGTTCTTC. Protein product: CASSATRVVKFF.

The rearrangement links TRBV5-6 to TRBJ2-7, with 10 bases that match TRBD1. Unmatched junction bases numbered 9, after V lost 3 bases and J lost 3 bases. The CDR3 has 16 residues. Germline V lookup: CDR1 SGHDT, CDR2 YYEEEE. CDR3 sequence: CASSSGTGELLYEQYF. DNA for the CDR3: TGTGCCAGCAGCTCCGGGACAGGGGAGCTCCTCTACGAGCAGTACTTC.

The gene calls are TRBV2 and TRBJ1-2; TRBD1 matches 8 bases. Germline CDR1 reads SNHLY; CDR2 reads FYNNEI. There are 13 residues in the CDR3. J was trimmed by 8 bases and V by 6 bases; bases with no gene match: 8. CDR3 amino acids: CASSDDRGKGYTF. CDR3 in DNA: TGTGCCAGCAGCGACGACAGGGGTAAAGGCTACACCTTC.

This chain uses TRBV9 with TRBJ1-1; 10 bases agree with TRBD1. Trimming took 3 bases from V and 6 from J; bases not matched to a gene: 8. There are 15 residues in the CDR3. Germline V gene lookup returns CDR1 SGDLS and CDR2 YYNGEE. CDR3 DNA: TGTGCCAGCAGCGCCCGTGGGGACAGGGGTCCTGAAGCTTTCTTT. Amino acid sequence: CASSARGDRGPEAFF. The entire variable domain, with the rest obtained from reference TRBV9 and TRBJ1-1, is as follows: DSGVTQTPKHLITATGQRVTLRCSPRSGDLSVYWYQQSLDQGLQFLIQYYNGEERAKGNILERFSAQQFPDLHSELNLSSLELGDSALYFCASSARGDRGPEAFFGQGTRLTVV.

The chain has TRBV6-5 and TRBJ2-2; 8 bases map to TRBD2. Looked up from germline, CDR1 is MNHEY and CDR2 is SVGAGI. The V segment lost 6 bases and the J segment 6 bases; nucleotides outside the gene matches: 6. CDR3 size: 14 residues. CDR3 in amino acids: CASRSGSGPGELFF. In DNA form, the CDR3 reads TGTGCCAGCAGAAGCGGGAGCGGTCCCGGGGAGCTGTTTTTT.

This chain connects TRBV13 to TRBJ2-2; D is perhaps TRBD2 (6 bases). The germline CDR1 and CDR2 sequences are PRHDT and FYEKMQ (reference sequence). The CDR3 is 18 residues long. Trimming took 4 bases from V and 0 from J, leaving 18 bases between them. The CDR3 bases are TGTGCCAGCAGCTCAGTAGGATCCGGGGGAACGAACACCGGGGAGCTGTTTTTT. It specifies CASSSVGSGGTNTGELFF.

The chain combines TRBV25-1 with TRBJ1-4; D ambiguous. The CDR3 consists of 14 residues. Germline CDR1 reads MGHDK; CDR2 reads SYGVNS. V lost 6 bases, J lost 7 bases, and 15 bases lay in between. CDR3 protein: CASSQGRIGEKLFF. CDR3 nucleotides: TGTGCCAGCAGCCAAGGGAGGATCGGTGAAAAACTGTTTTTT.

The V gene is TRBV7-9, the J gene TRBJ2-5; 7 bases are a match to TRBD2. Gene TRBJ2-7 matches the end of the DNA better, so the J call may be wrong. This CDR3 contains 14 residues. Germline CDR1 SEHNR, CDR2 FQNEAQ (reference sequence). The CDR3 region has the DNA TGTGCCAGCAGCCCAGGGAGGGTCACCTACGAGCAGTACTTC. This encodes CASSPGRVTYEQYF.

This chain joins TRBV10-1 and TRBJ1-5; TRBD1 matches 10 bases. Germline V CDR1 and CDR2: WNHNN, SYGVQD (reference sequence). The CDR3 extends over 16 amino acids. V was pared by 6 bases and J by 1 base, with 6 bases of the junction left unmatched. CDR3 DNA: TGCGCCAGCAGCGGACAGGGGGTTGTCAGCAATCAGCCCCAGCATTTT. Its protein product is CASSGQGVVSNQPQHF.

The chain has TRBV7-8 and TRBJ2-7; 7 bases map to TRBD2. The germline V gene has CDR1 SGHVS and CDR2 FQNEAQ. The CDR3 runs to 14 residues. With 1 base clipped from V and 2 bases from J, the junction kept 2 bases outside the gene matches. For the CDR3, the DNA is TGTGCCAGCAGCTTAGGGGCGGGGGCCTACGAGCAGTACTTC. This sequence encodes CASSLGAGAYEQYF.

This rearrangement joins TRBV12-5 to TRBJ2-3; 7 positions match TRBD1. This CDR3 has 14 amino acids. V was pared by 6 bases and J by 4 bases, with 7 bases of the junction left unmatched. CDR1 is LGHNT and CDR2 is FRNRAP in the germline V gene. The CDR3 protein is CASGPGQQADTQYF. CDR3 sequence (DNA): TGTGCTAGTGGGCCGGGACAGCAGGCAGATACGCAGTATTTT.

A note on this clone: Other DNA sequences of this sample code for an identical CDR3. This chain connects TRBV6-1 to TRBJ2-1; possible D gene TRBD2, 6 bases. Germline V gene sequence: CDR1 MNHNS, CDR2 SASEGT. This CDR3 is built from 14 residues. V shed 8 bases and J shed 1 base, with 12 bases lying between them. The CDR3 loop is CASSGRGSYNEQFF. The CDR3 DNA reads as TGTGCCAGCTCCGGGCGGGGTTCCTACAATGAGCAGTTCTTC.

The genes are TRBV19 and TRBJ2-7, with TRBD2 identical over 11 bases. The V gene end was trimmed by 6 bases and the J gene end by 5 bases; junction bases not matched to a gene: 6. The CDR3 consists of 14 residues. Germline CDR1 is LNHDA and CDR2 is SQIVND (reference sequence). CDR3 DNA: TGTGCCAGTAGCCCACTAGCGGGAGATAACGAGCAGTACTTC. Amino acids: CASSPLAGDNEQYF.

J is TRBJ2-5 and V is TRBV5-4; 10 bases are a match to TRBD2. The CDR3 runs to 15 residues. Germline assignment: CDR1 SGHNT and CDR2 YYREEE (reference sequence). With 3 bases clipped from V and 1 base from J, the junction kept 3 bases outside the gene matches. DNA for the CDR3: TGTGCCAGCAGCTCCGCTAGCGGGAGCCAAGAGACCCAGTACTTC. Its protein is CASSSASGSQETQYF.

The chain couples TRBV6-1 to TRBJ2-7, with 11 bases identical to TRBD1. CDR3 length: 14 amino acids. V shed 3 bases and J 3 bases; nucleotides not matched to a gene: 1. The germline V gene encodes CDR1 MNHNS and CDR2 SASEGT. The CDR3 DNA reads as TGTGCCAGCAGTGACGGGACAGGGGGCTACGAGCAGTACTTC. Amino acid sequence: CASSDGTGGYEQYF.

About this clone: Other DNA sequences in this sample translate to the same CDR3. The V gene is TRBV7-8, the J gene TRBJ1-6, with 7 bases that match TRBD1. The CDR3 runs 15 residues. CDR1 and CDR2 from the germline V gene are SGHVS and FQNEAQ. Unmatched junction bases numbered 14, after V lost 5 bases and J lost 13 bases. The CDR3 is CASSLRTGFESPLHF. The CDR3 DNA follows: TGTGCCAGCAGCCTAAGGACAGGATTTGAATCGCCCCTCCACTTT. Using reference TRBV7-8 and TRBJ1-6 for the parts outside the CDR3, the full variable domain is GAGVSQSPRYKVAKRGQDVALRCDPISGHVSLFWYQQALGQGPEFLTYFQNEAQLDKSGLPSDRFFAERPEGSVSTLKIQRTQQEDSAVYLCASSLRTGFESPLHFGNGTRLTVT.

This rearrangement joins TRBV7-9 to TRBJ2-7; D unclear. The V end lost 4 bases, the J end lost 0 bases, and 7 bases lay between the germline ends. The CDR3 loop spans 13 amino acids. The germline gives CDR1 SEHNR, CDR2 FQNEAQ (reference sequence). The CDR3 bases are TGTGCCAGCAGCTGGTCCAGCTCCTACGAGCAGTACTTC. This encodes CASSWSSSYEQYF. Variable domain in full (rest from reference TRBV7-9 and TRBJ2-7): DTGVSQNPRHKITKRGQNVTFRCDPISEHNRLYWYRQTLGQGPEFLTYFQNEAQLEKSRLLSDRFSAERPKGSFSTLEIQRTEQGDSAMYLCASSWSSSYEQYFGPGTRLTVT.

Here the CDR3 reads CASSTHRGREETQYF. The CDR3 DNA reads TGTGCCAGTAGTACGCACAGGGGGCGCGAAGAGACCCAGTACTTC. V is TRBV19 and J is TRBJ2-5; 9 bases match TRBD1. After removal of 4 bases from V and 3 bases from J, the junction contained 6 bases not matched to a gene. In germline, CDR1 is LNHDA, CDR2 SQIVND (reference sequence). The CDR3 covers 15 residues.

The V gene is TRBV9, the J gene TRBJ2-2; D is unresolved. The CDR3 totals 15 residues. V was cut by 0 bases and J by 3 bases, with 9 bases left in between. From germline, CDR1 is SGDLS and CDR2 YYNGEE. CDR3 amino acids: CASSVGIDYTGELFF. The CDR3 nucleotides read TGTGCCAGCAGCGTAGGGATAGACTACACCGGGGAGCTGTTTTTT.